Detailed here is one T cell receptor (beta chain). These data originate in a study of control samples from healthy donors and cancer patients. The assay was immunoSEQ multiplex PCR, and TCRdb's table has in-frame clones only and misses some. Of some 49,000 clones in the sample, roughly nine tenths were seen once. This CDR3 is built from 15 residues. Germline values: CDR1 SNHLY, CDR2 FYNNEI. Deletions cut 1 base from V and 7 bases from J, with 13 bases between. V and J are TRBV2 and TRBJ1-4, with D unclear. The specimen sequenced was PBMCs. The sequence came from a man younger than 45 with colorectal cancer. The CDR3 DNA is TGTGCCAGCAGTGAAGATCTGGGTCTACTTGAAAAACTGTTTTTT. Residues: CASSEDLGLLEKLFF. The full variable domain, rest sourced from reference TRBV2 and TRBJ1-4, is EPEVTQTPSHQVTQMGQEVILRCVPISNHLYFYWYRQILGQKVEFLVSFYNNEISEKSEIFDDQFSVERPDGSNFTLKIRSTKLEDSAMYFCASSEDLGLLEKLFFGSGTQLSVL.